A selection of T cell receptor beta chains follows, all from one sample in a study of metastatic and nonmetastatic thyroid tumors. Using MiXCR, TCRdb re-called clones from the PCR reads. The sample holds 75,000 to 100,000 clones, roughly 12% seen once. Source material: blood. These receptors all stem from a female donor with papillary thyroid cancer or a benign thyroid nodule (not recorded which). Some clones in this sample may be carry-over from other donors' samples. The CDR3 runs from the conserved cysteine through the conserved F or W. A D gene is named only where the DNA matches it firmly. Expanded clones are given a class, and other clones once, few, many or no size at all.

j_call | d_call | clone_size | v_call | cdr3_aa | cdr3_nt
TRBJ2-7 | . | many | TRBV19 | CASSISDLSYEQYF | TGTGCCAGTAGTATTTCAGACCTTTCCTACGAGCAGTACTTC
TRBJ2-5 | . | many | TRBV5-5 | CASSLVIATQETQYF | TGTGCCAGCAGCTTGGTAATAGCTACGCAAGAGACCCAGTACTTC
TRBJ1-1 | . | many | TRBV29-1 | CSVESRAEAFF | TGCAGCGTTGAGAGTCGGGCTGAAGCTTTCTTT
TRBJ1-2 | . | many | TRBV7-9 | CASSGNYGYTF | TGTGCCAGCAGCGGAAACTATGGCTACACCTTC
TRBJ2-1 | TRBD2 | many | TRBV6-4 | CASTPLAGDYNEQFF | TGTGCCAGCACCCCACTAGCGGGAGACTACAATGAGCAGTTCTTC
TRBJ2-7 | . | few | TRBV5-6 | CASSLEQRVEQYF | TGTGCCAGCAGCTTGGAACAGCGAGTCGAGCAGTACTTC
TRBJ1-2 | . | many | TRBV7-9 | CASSEQKGYGYTF | TGTGCCAGCAGCGAGCAAAAGGGCTATGGCTACACCTTC
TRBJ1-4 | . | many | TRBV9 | CASSSRVQPNEKLFF | TGTGCCAGCAGCTCCAGGGTACAGCCCAATGAAAAACTGTTTTTT
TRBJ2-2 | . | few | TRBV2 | CASPRQGNTGELFF | TGTGCCAGCCCTCGTCAGGGAAACACCGGGGAGCTGTTTTTT
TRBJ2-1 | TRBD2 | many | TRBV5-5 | CASSFGSGRVNEQFF | TGTGCCAGCAGCTTTGGTAGCGGGAGGGTCAATGAGCAGTTCTTC
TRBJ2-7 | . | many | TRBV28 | CASSPEGPSGGQGVYEQYF | TGTGCCAGCAGTCCCGAAGGTCCAAGCGGAGGGCAGGGCGTCTACGAGCAGTACTTC
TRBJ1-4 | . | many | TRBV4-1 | CASSQEGTHTNEKLFF | TGCGCCAGCAGCCAAGAAGGTACCCACACTAATGAAAAACTGTTTTTT
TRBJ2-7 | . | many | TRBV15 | CATSRRGSYEQYF | TGTGCCACCAGCAGGAGGGGTTCCTACGAGCAGTACTTC
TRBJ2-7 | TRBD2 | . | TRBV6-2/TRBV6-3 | CASLLAGPSGEQYF | TGTGCCAGCCTATTAGCGGGCCCAAGTGGCGAGCAGTACTTC
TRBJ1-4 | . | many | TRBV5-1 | CASSLGKGEGATNEKLFF | TGCGCCAGCAGCTTAGGAAAGGGCGAGGGTGCAACTAATGAAAAACTGTTTTTT
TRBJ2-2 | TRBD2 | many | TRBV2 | CASSENGGWEGRTGELFF | TGTGCCAGCAGTGAAAACGGAGGGTGGGAGGGCCGAACCGGGGAGCTGTTTTTT
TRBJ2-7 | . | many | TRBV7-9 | CASSSFSGAEQYF | TGTGCCAGCAGCTCGTTTTCGGGTGCCGAGCAGTACTTC
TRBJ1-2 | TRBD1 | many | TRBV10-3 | CATSPGTGNGYTF | TGTGCCACGAGTCCCGGGACAGGGAATGGCTACACCTTC
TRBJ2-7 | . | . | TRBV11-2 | CTSSLGLVYEQYF | TGTACCAGCAGCCTAGGACTGGTCTACGAGCAGTACTTC
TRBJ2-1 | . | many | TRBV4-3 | CASSQDGGTSSSYNEQFF | TGCGCCAGCAGCCAAGATGGGGGGACTTCGAGCTCCTACAATGAGCAGTTCTTC
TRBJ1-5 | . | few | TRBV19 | CASSKIRDFNQPQHF | TGTGCCAGTAGCAAAATCCGGGACTTCAATCAGCCCCAGCATTTT
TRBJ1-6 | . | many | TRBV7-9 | CASGGDSSYNSPLHF | TGTGCCAGCGGAGGTGACAGCTCCTATAATTCACCCCTCCACTTT
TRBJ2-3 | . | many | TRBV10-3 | CAISDRRDTQYF | TGTGCCATCAGTGACCGGAGGGATACGCAGTATTTT
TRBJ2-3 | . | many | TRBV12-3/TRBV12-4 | CASSLTDTQYF | TGTGCCAGCAGCCTCACAGATACGCAGTATTTT
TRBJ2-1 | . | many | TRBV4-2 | CASSPRGTLAYNEQFF | TGTGCCAGCAGCCCCAGAGGGACTCTTGCCTACAATGAGCAGTTCTTC
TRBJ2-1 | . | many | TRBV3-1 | CASSQRGASDEQFF | TGTGCCAGCAGCCAAAGGGGTGCTAGCGATGAGCAGTTCTTC
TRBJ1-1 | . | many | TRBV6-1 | CASSEVGWAEAFF | TGTGCCAGCAGTGAAGTGGGATGGGCTGAAGCTTTCTTT
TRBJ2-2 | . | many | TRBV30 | CARHTGNTGELFF | TGTGCCAGACACACGGGGAACACCGGGGAGCTGTTTTTT
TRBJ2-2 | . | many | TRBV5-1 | CASSLRPGAPNSNTGELFF | TGCGCCAGCAGCTTGAGGCCAGGGGCCCCAAACTCAAACACCGGGGAGCTGTTTTTT
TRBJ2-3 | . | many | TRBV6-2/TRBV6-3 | CASSPLDTQYF | TGTGCCAGCAGTCCACTAGATACGCAGTATTTT
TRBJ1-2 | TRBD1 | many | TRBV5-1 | CASSLRTGPGSYTF | TGCGCCAGCAGCTTAAGGACAGGGCCTGGGAGCTACACCTTC
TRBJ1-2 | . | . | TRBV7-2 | CASSSALGDYGYTF | TGTGCCAGCAGCTCGGCACTTGGGGACTATGGCTACACCTTC
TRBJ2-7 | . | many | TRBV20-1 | CSASLYGYEQYF | TGCAGTGCTAGTTTGTATGGCTACGAGCAGTACTTC
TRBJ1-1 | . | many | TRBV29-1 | CSVEEAWGVEAFF | TGCAGCGTTGAGGAAGCGTGGGGGGTTGAAGCTTTCTTT
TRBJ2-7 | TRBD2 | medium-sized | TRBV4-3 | CASSQEVAGGPPREQYF | TGCGCCAGCAGCCAAGAGGTAGCGGGAGGGCCTCCACGGGAGCAGTACTTC
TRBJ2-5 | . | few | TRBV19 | CATSVGAFVTQYF | TGTGCCACCTCCGTTGGAGCGTTCGTGACCCAGTACTTC
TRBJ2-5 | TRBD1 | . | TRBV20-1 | CSAQDRGPKTQYF | TGCAGTGCTCAAGACAGGGGGCCAAAGACCCAGTACTTC
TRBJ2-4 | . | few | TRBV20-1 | CSASDLLAKNIQYF | TGCAGTGCTAGTGACCTTCTAGCCAAAAACATTCAGTACTTC
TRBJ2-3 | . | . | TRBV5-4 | CASSVGRVDTQYF | TGTGCCAGCAGCGTGGGTCGGGTGGATACGCAGTATTTT
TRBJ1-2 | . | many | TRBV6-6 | CASSYRTNYGYTF | TGTGCCAGCAGTTACAGAACTAACTATGGCTACACCTTC
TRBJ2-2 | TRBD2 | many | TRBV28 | CASTLGLYTGELFF | TGTGCCAGCACCTTGGGACTATACACCGGGGAGCTGTTTTTT
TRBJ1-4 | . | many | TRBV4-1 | CASSLSGTSNEKLFF | TGCGCCAGCAGCCTATCGGGAACCTCAAATGAAAAACTGTTTTTT
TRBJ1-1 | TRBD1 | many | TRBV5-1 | CASSWTGGDTEAFF | TGCGCCAGCAGCTGGACAGGGGGCGACACTGAAGCTTTCTTT
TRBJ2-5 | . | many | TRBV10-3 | CAISEMGGVETQYF | TGTGCCATCAGTGAGATGGGAGGTGTGGAGACCCAGTACTTC
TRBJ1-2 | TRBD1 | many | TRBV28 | CASSWTGGYGYTF | TGTGCCAGCAGTTGGACAGGGGGGTATGGCTACACCTTC
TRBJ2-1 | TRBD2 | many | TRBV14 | CASSPGLVNEQFF | TGTGCCAGCAGCCCCGGACTAGTCAATGAGCAGTTCTTC
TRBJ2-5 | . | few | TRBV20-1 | CSARPGLEPWETQYF | TGCAGTGCTAGACCGGGGCTCGAGCCGTGGGAGACCCAGTACTTC
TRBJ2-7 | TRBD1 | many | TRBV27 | CASRPTGTGDFKRNF | TGTGCCAGCAGACCTACCGGGACAGGGGACTTCAAAAGGAACTTC
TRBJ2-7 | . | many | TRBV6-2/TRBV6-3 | CASSQLYEQYF | TGTGCCAGCAGTCAACTATACGAGCAGTACTTC
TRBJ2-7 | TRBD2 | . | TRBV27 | CASRGLAGGRAYEQYF | TGTGCCAGCAGGGGACTAGCGGGAGGGAGGGCTTACGAGCAGTACTTC
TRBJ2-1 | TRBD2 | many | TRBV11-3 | CASSLDGLAGYNEQFF | TGTGCCAGCAGCTTAGATGGACTAGCGGGATACAATGAGCAGTTCTTC
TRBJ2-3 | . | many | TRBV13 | CASSPPSGVEGPFSQYF | TGTGCCAGCAGCCCCCCTTCGGGGGTTGAGGGTCCTTTTTCGCAGTATTTT
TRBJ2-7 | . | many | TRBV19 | CASSISPDPSYEQYF | TGTGCCAGTAGTATATCGCCCGACCCGTCCTACGAGCAGTACTTC